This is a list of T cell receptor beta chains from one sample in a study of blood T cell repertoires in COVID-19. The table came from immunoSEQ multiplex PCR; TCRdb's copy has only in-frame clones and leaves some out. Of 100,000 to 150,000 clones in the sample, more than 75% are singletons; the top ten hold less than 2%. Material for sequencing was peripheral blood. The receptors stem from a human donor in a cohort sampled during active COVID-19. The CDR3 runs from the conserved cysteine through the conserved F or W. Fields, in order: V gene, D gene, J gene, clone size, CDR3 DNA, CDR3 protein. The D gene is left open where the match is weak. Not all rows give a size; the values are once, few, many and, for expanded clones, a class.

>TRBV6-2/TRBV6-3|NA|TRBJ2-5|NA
TGTGCCAGCAGTTACGGGGTGGGGGGAAGGCAAGAGACCCAGTACTTC
CASSYGVGGRQETQYF
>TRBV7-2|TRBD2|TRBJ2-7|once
TGTGCCAGCAGCTGGGGGGGACTATACGAGCAGTACTTC
CASSWGGLYEQYF
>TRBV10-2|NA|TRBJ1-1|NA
TGCGCCAGCAGCGACTGGACAGAACACACTGAAGCTTTTTTT
CASSDWTEHTEAFF
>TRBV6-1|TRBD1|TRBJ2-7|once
TGTGCCAGCAGTGAAGGGACAGGGGTTTACGAGCAGTACTTC
CASSEGTGVYEQYF
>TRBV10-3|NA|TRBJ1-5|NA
TGTGCCATCAGTGAGTCCGGGGGTAGCAATCAGCCCCAGCATTTT
CAISESGGSNQPQHF
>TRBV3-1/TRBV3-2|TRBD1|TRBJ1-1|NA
TGTGCCAGCAGCCAAGTACATGGACAGGGCTCTGAAGCTTTCTTT
CASSQVHGQGSEAFF
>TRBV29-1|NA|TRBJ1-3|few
TGCAGCGTTAATCCTTCAGGGGATAACTCTGGAAACACCATATATTTT
CSVNPSGDNSGNTIYF
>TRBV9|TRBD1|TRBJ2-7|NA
TGTGCCAGCAGCGCCCTCGGGACAGGGGCGGGTGAGCAGTACTTC
CASSALGTGAGEQYF
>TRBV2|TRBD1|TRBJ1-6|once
TGTGCCAGCAGACCGACAGGGAGCTCCTATAATTCACCCCTCCACTTT
CASRPTGSSYNSPLHF
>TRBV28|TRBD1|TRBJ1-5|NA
TGTGCCAGCAGTCCCTACAGGGGTAGCAATCAGCCCCAGCATTTT
CASSPYRGSNQPQHF
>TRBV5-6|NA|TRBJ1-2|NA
TGTGCCAGCAGCTTACAGGGTTATTATGGCTACACCTTC
CASSLQGYYGYTF
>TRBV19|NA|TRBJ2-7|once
TGTGCCAGTAGCACCAGGGTGGGCGAGCAGTACTTC
CASSTRVGEQYF
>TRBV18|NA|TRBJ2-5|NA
TGTGCCAGCTCGGGAAACACTGAGGGGGACCAGTACTTC
CASSGNTEGDQYF
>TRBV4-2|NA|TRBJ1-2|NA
TGTGCCAGCAGCCAAGATGGGGCCTATGGCTACACCTTC
CASSQDGAYGYTF
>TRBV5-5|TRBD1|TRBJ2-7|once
TGTGCCAGCCTACAGGGGGCGAGTACCTACGAGCAGTACTTC
CASLQGASTYEQYF
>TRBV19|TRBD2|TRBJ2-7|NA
TGTGCCAGTAGTATGACTAGCGGGAGTGTGAGCGAGCAGTACTTC
CASSMTSGSVSEQYF
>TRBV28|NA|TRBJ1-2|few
TGTGCCAGCAGTTTTCCGGTTAACTATGGCTACACCTTC
CASSFPVNYGYTF